This TCR beta chain is from a study of blood T cell repertoires in COVID-19. Overall study context: Acute-phase and convalescent COVID-19 samples originated in the United States, Italy and Spain. PBMCs, B-cell-depleted T cells, or T cells were the source of the cDNA or gDNA that made up the material.

Authors' data handling: Amplification from reference gene primers served as the basis for estimated nucleated cell counts. Libraries were prepared by immunoSEQ multiplex PCR; TCRdb keeps only in-frame clonotypes and omits some of them. The V and J calls and clone size are taken from that table; D and trimming were inferred from the DNA. The sample has roughly 84,000 clones; more than 80% are singletons. V was clipped by 2 bases and J by 5 bases; unmatched bases: 5. CDR1 LNHDA and CDR2 SQIVND come from the germline V gene (reference sequence). The CDR3 length is 15 residues. The specimen was peripheral blood. The V gene is TRBV19, the J gene TRBJ1-4, with 7 bases lining up with TRBD1. The sequence was obtained from a woman of 80 years or more with acute or convalescent COVID-19. CDR3: CASSILGTANEKLFF. DNA of the CDR3: TGTGCCAGTAGTATACTAGGGACAGCGAATGAAAAACTGTTTTTT.